Below are 28 T cell receptor beta chains sequenced from a single sample in a study of cytomegalovirus exposure and HLA in healthy donors. The PCR used 60 Vbeta and 13 Jbeta primers. Only in-frame clones appear in the TCRdb table, and some are missing; sequencing was by immunoSEQ multiplex PCR. The sample has some 83,000 clones; just under 75% are singletons. Material: PBMCs. Receptors were obtained from a man aged 55 to 69 in good health and CMV-seronegative.

The V gene is TRBV11-2, the J gene TRBJ2-4; possibly TRBD2 for D (6 bases). Germline CDR1 and CDR2: SGHAT and FQNNGV. The CDR3 extends over 16 amino acids. Trimming removed 5 bases at V and 2 bases at J, with 16 bases between. CDR3 in amino acids: CASSDRLGRSKNIQYF. The CDR3, as DNA: TGTGCCAGCAGCGATAGACTGGGGAGGTCCAAAAACATTCAGTACTTC. Full variable domain (outside the CDR3, taken from reference TRBV11-2 and TRBJ2-4): EAGVAQSPRYKIIEKRQSVAFWCNPISGHATLYWYQQILGQGPKLLIQFQNNGVVDDSQLPKDRFSAERLKGVDSTLKIQPAKLEDSAVYLCASSDRLGRSKNIQYFGAGTRLSVL.

V and J are TRBV19 and TRBJ2-3, with 8 bases lining up with TRBD2. CDR3 length: 13 residues. Germline CDR1 and CDR2: LNHDA and SQIVND (reference sequence). V was pared by 6 bases and J by 4 bases, with 3 bases of the junction left unmatched. This chain's CDR3 is CASSRTSPDTQYF. The DNA of the CDR3 is TGTGCCAGTAGCCGGACTAGCCCAGATACGCAGTATTTT.

The V and J genes are TRBV6-1 and TRBJ2-3; the D gene is possibly TRBD2 (6 bases). There are 15 residues in the CDR3. The germline gives CDR1 MNHNS, CDR2 SASEGT. V lost 0 bases to trimming and J lost 0 bases, with 7 bases between them. The CDR3 loop is CASSEARGSTDTQYF. The CDR3 coding sequence is TGTGCCAGCAGTGAAGCGCGGGGCAGCACAGATACGCAGTATTTT.

This clone has just one count. The chain combines TRBV25-1 with TRBJ1-6; 8 bases map to TRBD1. Per germline, CDR1 MGHDK and CDR2 SYGVNS. There are 15 residues in the CDR3. The V gene end was trimmed by 4 bases and the J gene end by 6 bases; junction bases not matched to a gene: 5. CDR3 in DNA: TGTGCCAGCAGTGGGACAGGGCGGGCTAATTCACCCCTCCACTTT. Translated: CASSGTGRANSPLHF.

This clone turned up a few times. The V call is TRBV5-1, the J call TRBJ2-7; 9 nucleotides match TRBD1. This CDR3 comprises 17 residues. CDR1 and CDR2 from the germline V gene are SGHRS and YFSETQ. The trim removed 3 bases at V and 2 bases at J, leaving 12 bases unmatched. CDR3 nucleotide sequence: TGCGCCAGCAGCTCTAATCTCGGGACAGGGAAGGCCTACGAGCAGTACTTC. As protein: CASSSNLGTGKAYEQYF.

This clone has only a few counts. The chain links TRBV14 to TRBJ1-4; weak D call: TRBD1 (5 bases). The CDR3 sequence is 12 residues long. Germline V gene lookup returns CDR1 SGHDN and CDR2 FVKESK. V was pared by 4 bases and J by 12 bases, with 12 bases between. The CDR3 is CASSPLGGELFF. CDR3 coding DNA: TGTGCCAGCAGCCCGTTAGGAGGGGAACTGTTTTTT.

The rearrangement joins TRBV4-2 to TRBJ2-1, with D tentatively TRBD2 (7 bases). Looked up from germline, CDR1 is LGHNA and CDR2 is YNFKEQ. This CDR3 has 15 residues. V was clipped by 0 bases and J by 7 bases, with 13 bases between them. CDR3 nucleotide sequence: TGTGCCAGCAGCCAAGAAGGGGGGGCTGGGAATGAGCAGTTCTTC. Protein product: CASSQEGGAGNEQFF.

J is TRBJ2-5 and V is TRBV30; maybe TRBD2 (6 bases). The ends were cut back, 1 base at V and 5 bases at J, with 14 bases in the middle. This CDR3 spans 14 amino acids. CDR1 GTSNPN and CDR2 SVGIG come from the germline V gene (reference sequence). CDR3 loop: CAWSATSMAETQYF. The CDR3 bases are TGTGCCTGGAGTGCGACTAGTATGGCGGAGACCCAGTACTTC.

The chain recombines TRBV6-1 with TRBJ1-2; weak D call: TRBD1 (6 bases). CDR1 MNHNS and CDR2 SASEGT come from the germline V gene. The CDR3 has 14 residues. V lost 6 bases and J lost 4, with 15 bases in between. CDR3 sequence: CASRPRQEGYGYTF. The DNA of the CDR3 is TGTGCCAGCAGGCCTCGACAGGAAGGCTATGGCTACACCTTC.

The rearrangement uses TRBV5-6 and TRBJ1-2, with D possibly being TRBD1 (6 bases). With 1 base removed from V and 8 bases from J, the gap between germline ends came to 18 bases. Germline lookup yields CDR1 SGHDT and CDR2 YYEEEE. This CDR3 is 15 amino acids long. In DNA form, the CDR3 reads TGTGCCAGCAGCTTGCTCGGGCAGGGGCGTGCCGGCTACACCTTC. It translates to CASSLLGQGRAGYTF.

The rearrangement joins TRBV14 to TRBJ1-6, with TRBD1 matching over 9 bases. This CDR3 has 15 residues. Trimming took 3 bases from V and 6 from J; bases not matched to a gene: 3. Germline CDR1 SGHDN, CDR2 FVKESK. The CDR3 loop reads CASSQGQGPNSPLHF. The CDR3 DNA reads as TGTGCCAGCAGCCAGGGACAGGGCCCTAATTCACCCCTCCACTTT. The full variable domain, with the rest looked up from reference TRBV14 and TRBJ1-6, is EAGVTQFPSHSVIEKGQTVTLRCDPISGHDNLYWYRRVMGKEIKFLLHFVKESKQDESGMPNNRFLAERTGGTYSTLKVQPAELEDSGVYFCASSQGQGPNSPLHFGNGTRLTVT.

The chain couples TRBV5-1 to TRBJ1-3, with 9 bases matching TRBD1. The junction had 4 bases not matched to a gene; V was cut back by 2 bases and J by 4 bases. Germline CDR1 SGHRS, CDR2 YFSETQ. CDR3 length: 15 residues. The CDR3 loop is CASSFTGGKGNTIYF. The CDR3 nucleotides are TGCGCCAGCAGCTTTACAGGGGGCAAGGGAAACACCATATATTTT. Looking up the rest from reference TRBV5-1 and TRBJ1-3 gives the full variable domain: KAGVTQTPRYLIKTRGQQVTLSCSPISGHRSVSWYQQTPGQGLQFLFEYFSETQRNKGNFPGRFSGRQFSNSRSEMNVSTLELGDSALYLCASSFTGGKGNTIYFGEGSWLTVV.

The rearrangement joins TRBV6-1 to TRBJ1-1, with a weak D call TRBD1 (6 bases). Germline-derived CDR1 and CDR2 are MNHNS and SASEGT. The V and J ends lost 5 bases and 8 bases respectively, with 9 bases between them. This CDR3 is 11 amino acids long. The CDR3 region has the DNA TGTGCCAGCAGTCTCGGGACAGAAGCTTTCTTT. Encoded protein: CASSLGTEAFF.

This clone was counted between two and nine times. The chain couples TRBV6-6 to TRBJ1-5; TRBD1 might be the D (5 bases). Per the germline V gene, CDR1 is MNHNY and CDR2 is SVGAGI (reference sequence). The CDR3 contains 13 residues. V was shortened by 11 bases and J by 2 bases, with 13 bases between the two germline ends. The CDR3 DNA reads as TGTGCCTCCCGGGGGGAGGGCAATCAGCCCCAGCATTTT. This gives the protein CASRGEGNQPQHF.

The chain links TRBV28 to TRBJ1-2, with 7 bases fitting TRBD1. CDR3 length: 24 amino acids. From germline, CDR1 is MDHEN and CDR2 SYDVKM. V lost 7 bases to trimming and J lost 4 bases; unmatched junction nucleotides: 39. CDR3 sequence: CASIRGWNRGLTVLNYGDVYGYTF. CDR3 DNA sequence: TGTGCCAGCATCCGAGGTTGGAACAGGGGTCTTACGGTACTTAACTATGGGGATGTCTATGGCTACACCTTC.

The chain employs TRBV30 and TRBJ2-3, with a possible D match to TRBD1 (6 bases). Trimming removed 2 bases from V and 4 bases from J, with 19 bases in between. This CDR3 has 16 amino acids. Germline CDR1 GTSNPN, CDR2 SVGIG (reference sequence). CDR3 DNA: TGTGCCTGGAGTCCTCTAATGGGGGCGCGCCCAGATACGCAGTATTTT. Encoded protein: CAWSPLMGARPDTQYF.

V usage is TRBV15 and J usage is TRBJ2-3; possibly TRBD2 for D (5 bases). CDR1 is LNHNV, CDR2 YYDKDF, per germline (reference sequence). The V end lost 0 bases, the J end lost 5 bases, and 15 bases lay between the germline ends. The length of the CDR3 is 16 residues. CDR3 sequence reads: CATSRDSVGVGDTQYF. The DNA for the CDR3 is TGTGCCACCAGCAGAGATTCGGTCGGGGTCGGAGATACGCAGTATTTT.

The chain is built from TRBV9 and TRBJ1-2; D gene ambiguous. Looked up from germline, CDR1 is SGDLS and CDR2 is YYNGEE. The CDR3 spans 16 residues. Between the trimmed V and J ends, which lost 0 bases and 3 bases, there was a span of 15 bases. The CDR3 DNA follows: TGTGCCAGCAGCGTAGAGGTGGCGATGGCGGACTATGGCTACACCTTC. It specifies CASSVEVAMADYGYTF.

The gene calls are TRBV6-1 and TRBJ2-1; 7 nucleotides agree with TRBD2. This CDR3 has 14 amino acids. The J segment lost 7 bases and the V segment lost 4 bases, leaving 7 bases of the junction unmatched. Germline V lookup: CDR1 MNHNS, CDR2 SASEGT. CDR3 sequence: CASSVGEGRNEQFF. The CDR3 DNA reads as TGTGCCAGCAGTGTCGGGGAGGGGAGGAATGAGCAGTTCTTC.

The rearrangement uses TRBV5-1 and TRBJ2-3, with 7 bases aligning to TRBD2. V lost 3 bases, J lost 4 bases, and 14 bases stayed unmatched. This CDR3 region has 17 residues. CDR1 and CDR2 (germline): SGHRS, YFSETQ. CDR3 sequence: CASSSESGADPADTQYF. In nucleotides, the CDR3 is TGCGCCAGCAGCTCGGAGAGCGGGGCCGACCCCGCAGATACGCAGTATTTT.

The J gene is TRBJ2-5, the V gene TRBV5-4; TRBD1 might be the D (5 bases). Germline CDR1 SGHNT, CDR2 YYREEE (reference sequence). This CDR3 comprises 14 residues. V was clipped by 1 base and J by 5 bases, with 12 bases between them. As DNA, the CDR3 is TGTGCCAGCAGCTTGAAGGGGTTGGAGGAGACCCAGTACTTC. Translated, it gives CASSLKGLEETQYF.

The chain recombines TRBV14 with TRBJ1-6, with TRBD1 as a possible D gene (6 bases). The V gene lost 4 bases and the J gene lost 0 bases, with 16 bases spanning the gap. The V gene's germline CDR1 is SGHDN and CDR2 FVKESK. The CDR3 contains 18 residues. For the CDR3, the DNA is TGTGCCAGCAGCCCTCATGGAGGGGGGGCCTCCTATAATTCACCCCTCCACTTT. This codes for CASSPHGGGASYNSPLHF.

This clone was seen once. This CDR3 is also generated by other DNA sequences in the sample. The chain uses TRBV5-1 and TRBJ1-2; 8 positions agree with TRBD1. The CDR3 totals 13 residues. The ends lost 4 bases at V and 4 bases at J; junction bases unmatched: 3. The germline V gene encodes CDR1 SGHRS and CDR2 YFSETQ. CDR3 in amino acids: CASSTGQGYGYTF. CDR3 sequence (DNA): TGCGCCAGCAGCACCGGACAGGGCTATGGCTACACCTTC.

The chain has TRBV9 and TRBJ2-2, with TRBD2 identical over 9 bases. CDR1 and CDR2 from the germline V gene are SGDLS and YYNGEE. Trimming at V came to 0 bases and at J to 1 base, leaving 4 bases not matched to a gene. The CDR3 is 17 residues long. CDR3 protein: CASSVVTSGWNTGELFF. The CDR3 DNA follows: TGTGCCAGCAGCGTAGTAACTAGCGGGTGGAACACCGGGGAGCTGTTTTTT.

This clone was recorded a few times. The chain recombines TRBV6-5 with TRBJ2-7; D is unresolved. CDR1 and CDR2 (germline): MNHEY, SVGAGI. The CDR3 length is 13 residues. Trimming removed 6 bases from V and 3 bases from J, with 12 bases in between. The CDR3 DNA reads as TGTGCCAGCAGAGCGCACATTAACTACGAGCAGTACTTC. Amino acid sequence: CASRAHINYEQYF.

This chain uses TRBV29-1 with TRBJ1-1; 7 bases are shared with TRBD1. The CDR3 runs to 15 residues. Germline trimming cut 1 base from V and 7 bases from J; bases unmatched to any gene: 12. The V gene's germline CDR1 is SQVTM and CDR2 ANQGSEA. The CDR3 region has the DNA TGCAGCGTTGAAGGGACCGACAGGGCTTGGGATGAAGCTTTCTTT. It specifies CSVEGTDRAWDEAFF.

The chain carries TRBV30 and TRBJ1-1; D possibly corresponds to TRBD1 (6 bases). The CDR3 is 14 residues long. Germline CDR1 and CDR2: GTSNPN and SVGIG (reference sequence). Trimming shortened V by 5 bases and J by 2 bases, and 15 bases separated the two germline ends. CDR3 loop: CAWGRTAFNTEAFF. The CDR3 nucleotides are TGTGCCTGGGGACGGACAGCCTTTAACACTGAAGCTTTCTTT.

This clone was seen only a few times. This chain uses TRBV6-5 with TRBJ2-7, with D possibly TRBD1 on 6 matching bases. Trimming pared 8 bases from V and 1 base from J, leaving 12 bases between. The germline CDR1 and CDR2 sequences are MNHEY and SVGAGI. This CDR3 comprises 13 residues. The CDR3 bases are TGTGCCAGCGGCGAGGGGGTGTCCTACGAGCAGTACTTC. Its protein product is CASGEGVSYEQYF.